Below are 4 T cell receptor beta chains sequenced from a single sample in a study of shared clonotypes between healthy human individuals. The repertoire was sequenced with immunoSEQ multiplex PCR; TCRdb's copy has only in-frame clones and lacks some. The data contain 2 million to 2.5 million clones, approximately 96% of them seen just once; the ten biggest clones take up roughly 0.13%. Source material: naive CD4+ T cells sorted from blood. Subset indicated: CD45RA+ positively selected. The receptors come from a man between 18 and 29 years old in good health.

The V and J genes are TRBV25-1 and TRBJ2-6; D is ambiguous. V gave up 1 base and J gave up 1 base, with 8 bases separating them. The CDR3 totals 16 residues. In germline, CDR1 is MGHDK, CDR2 SYGVNS. CDR3 bases: TGTGCCAGCAGTGAATCGATCCGTTCTGGGGCCAACGTCCTGACTTTC. The encoded protein is CASSESIRSGANVLTF.

V is TRBV18 and J is TRBJ2-7; no reliable D call. Germline CDR1 KGHSH, CDR2 LQKENI. V was clipped by 3 bases and J by 3 bases, with 9 bases between them. The CDR3 length is 13 residues. This chain's CDR3 is CASSPEDGYEQYF. The CDR3 DNA is TGTGCCAGCTCACCCGAGGACGGCTACGAGCAGTACTTC.

The genes are TRBV4-1 and TRBJ2-7; D might be TRBD1 (5 bases). Germline V gene lookup returns CDR1 MGHRA and CDR2 YSYEKL. Trimming removed 0 bases at V and 2 bases at J, with 14 bases between. The CDR3 sequence is 16 residues long. The DNA of the CDR3 is TGCGCCAGCAGCCAAGATCTACAGGTTCTCCCCTACGAGCAGTACTTC. It translates to CASSQDLQVLPYEQYF.

This clone was seen more than once but under ten times. The chain employs TRBV6-6 and TRBJ1-2; unclear D gene. The CDR3 is 13 residues long. Deletions cut 6 bases from V and 5 bases from J, with 13 bases between. Germline CDR1 is MNHNY and CDR2 is SVGAGI (reference sequence). The CDR3 spells CASSDGRGYGYTF. The CDR3 nucleotides are TGTGCCAGCAGCGACGGACGCGGTTATGGCTACACCTTC.